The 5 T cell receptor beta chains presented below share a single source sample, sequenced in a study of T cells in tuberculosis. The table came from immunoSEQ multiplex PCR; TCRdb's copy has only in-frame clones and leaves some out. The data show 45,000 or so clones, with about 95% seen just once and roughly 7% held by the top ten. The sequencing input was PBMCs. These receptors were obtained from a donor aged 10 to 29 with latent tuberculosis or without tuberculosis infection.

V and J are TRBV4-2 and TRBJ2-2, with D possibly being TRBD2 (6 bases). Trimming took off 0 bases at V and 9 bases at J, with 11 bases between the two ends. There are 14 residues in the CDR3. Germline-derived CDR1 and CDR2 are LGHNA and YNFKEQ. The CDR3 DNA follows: TGTGCCAGCAGCCAAGAGGGGAGGCGGAGGGAGCTGTTTTTT. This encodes CASSQEGRRRELFF.

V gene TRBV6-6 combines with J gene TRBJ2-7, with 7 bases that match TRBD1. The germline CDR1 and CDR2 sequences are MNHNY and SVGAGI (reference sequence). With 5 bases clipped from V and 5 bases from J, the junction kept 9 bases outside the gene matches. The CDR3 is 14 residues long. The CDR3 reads CASSMSQGVNEQYF. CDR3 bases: TGTGCCAGCAGTATGAGTCAGGGGGTCAACGAGCAGTACTTC.

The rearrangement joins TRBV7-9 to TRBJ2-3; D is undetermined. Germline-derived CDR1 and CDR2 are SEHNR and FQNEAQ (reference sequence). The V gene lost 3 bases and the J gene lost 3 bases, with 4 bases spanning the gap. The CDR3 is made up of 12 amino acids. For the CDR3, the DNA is TGTGCCAGCAGCTTGTATACAGATACGCAGTATTTT. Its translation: CASSLYTDTQYF. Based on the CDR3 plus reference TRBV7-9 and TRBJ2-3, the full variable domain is DTGVSQNPRHKITKRGQNVTFRCDPISEHNRLYWYRQTLGQGPEFLTYFQNEAQLEKSRLLSDRFSAERPKGSFSTLEIQRTEQGDSAMYLCASSLYTDTQYFGPGTRLTVL.

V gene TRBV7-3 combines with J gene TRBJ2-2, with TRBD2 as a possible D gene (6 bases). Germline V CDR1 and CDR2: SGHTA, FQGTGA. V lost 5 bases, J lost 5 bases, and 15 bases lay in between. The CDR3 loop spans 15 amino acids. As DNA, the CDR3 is TGTGCCAGCAGCCCACAGACTGGGGGGACCGGGGAGCTGTTTTTT. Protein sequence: CASSPQTGGTGELFF.

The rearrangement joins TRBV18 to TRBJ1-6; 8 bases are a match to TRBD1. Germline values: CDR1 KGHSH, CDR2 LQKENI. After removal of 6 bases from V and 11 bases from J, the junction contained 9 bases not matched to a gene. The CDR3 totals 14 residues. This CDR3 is CASSRSGQGTPLHF. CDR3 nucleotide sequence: TGTGCCAGCTCCCGATCCGGACAGGGCACACCCCTCCACTTT.